This T cell receptor (beta chain) was recorded in a study of identical twins. The CDR3 loop spans 15 amino acids. Trimming removed 2 bases at V and 4 bases at J, with 14 bases between. CDR1 and CDR2 (germline): SGHTA, FQGNSA. Each cDNA held unique molecular identifiers, and template switching gave it a universal primer site. TCRdb used MiXCR to reprocess the 5' RACE reads, holding one entry per CDR3 protein. The table includes 1,800,000 or so distinct CDR3 sequences, about 32% detected once. The clonotype comes from a newborn girl in good health. This rearrangement joins TRBV7-2 to TRBJ2-5, with D perhaps TRBD2 (6 bases). The sequencing sample was made of cord blood. CDR3 DNA sequence: TGTGCCAGCAGCTTAAGAGCGGGTAAAACAGAGACCCAGTACTTC. This gives the protein CASSLRAGKTETQYF.